Presented here are 24 T cell receptor beta chains from one specimen sequenced in a study of OX40 agonist ivuxolimab in advanced cancers. The data were produced by immunoSEQ multiplex PCR, yet TCRdb's version contains in-frame clones alone and is incomplete. This table has about 26,000 clones, just under 80% appearing once. The specimen was CD4+ or CD8+ T cells sorted from blood, collected in a trial of the OX40 agonist ivuxolimab. The receptors were gathered from an adult with an advanced solid tumor such as melanoma, head and neck, liver or kidney cancer.

V is TRBV9 and J is TRBJ2-1; D is unclear. The germline V gene has CDR1 SGDLS and CDR2 YYNGEE. V was clipped by 1 base and J by 7 bases, with 15 bases between them. This CDR3 has 15 amino acids. This CDR3 reads CASSVYTSEANEQFF. The CDR3 DNA is TGTGCCAGCAGCGTATATACTTCTGAGGCGAATGAGCAGTTCTTC.

This clone was observed once. The chain is built from TRBV27 and TRBJ2-7; D is perhaps TRBD1 or TRBD2 (6 bases each). This CDR3 is 14 amino acids long. The germline V gene has CDR1 MNHEY and CDR2 SMNVEV (reference sequence). V lost 2 bases and J 3 bases, leaving 11 bases between the germline ends. CDR3 nucleotide sequence: TGTGCCAGCAGTTTAAAGGGGGGCGGCTACGAGCAGTACTTC. This codes for CASSLKGGGYEQYF.

J is TRBJ1-5 and V is TRBV27, with 7 bases aligning to TRBD1. The junction had 5 bases not matched to a gene; V was cut back by 5 bases and J by 4 bases. Per germline, CDR1 MNHEY and CDR2 SMNVEV (reference sequence). The CDR3 is 14 residues long. Written as DNA, the CDR3 is TGTGCCAGCAGTCTGACAGGGATGAATCAGCCCCAGCATTTT. It encodes CASSLTGMNQPQHF.

The J gene is TRBJ1-1, the V gene TRBV7-3, with D unclear. Per the germline V gene, CDR1 is SGHTA and CDR2 is FQGTGA. Trimming removed 2 bases at V and 10 bases at J, with 14 bases between. CDR3 length: 13 amino acids. The CDR3 bases are TGTGCCAGCAGCTTAGCGCTCGGCCCCGCAGCTTTCTTT. Its translation: CASSLALGPAAFF. The complete variable domain, with remaining parts taken from reference TRBV7-3 and TRBJ1-1, reads GAGVSQTPSNKVTEKGKYVELRCDPISGHTALYWYRQSLGQGPEFLIYFQGTGAADDSGLPNDRFFAVRPEGSVSTLKIQRTERGDSAVYLCASSLALGPAAFFGQGTRLTVV.

The J gene is TRBJ2-2, the V gene TRBV28; TRBD1 is a possible D gene (6 bases). Germline CDR1 MDHEN, CDR2 SYDVKM. The CDR3 runs 16 residues. Trimming pared 8 bases from V and 5 bases from J, leaving 21 bases between. This CDR3 is CASLGSFRDRTGELFF. CDR3 sequence (DNA): TGTGCCAGCTTGGGTTCCTTTCGTGACAGGACCGGGGAGCTGTTTTTT.

This sequence joins TRBV7-8 and TRBJ2-7; 10 nucleotides line up with TRBD1. V shed 2 bases, J shed 6 bases, and the junction held 4 bases outside the gene matches. Germline CDR1 SGHVS, CDR2 FQNEAQ. This CDR3 region has 14 residues. Written as DNA, the CDR3 is TGTGCCAGCAGCTTAACGGGGACAGGGGTCGAGCAGTACTTC. This encodes CASSLTGTGVEQYF.

The chain is built from TRBV6-4 and TRBJ1-2, with D unclear. The ends were cut back, 6 bases at V and 0 bases at J, with 11 bases in the middle. Germline lookup yields CDR1 MRHNA and CDR2 SNTAGT. The CDR3 sequence is 14 residues long. CDR3 sequence (DNA): TGTGCCAGCAGAGAACAGAAAGCTAACTATGGCTACACCTTC. It specifies CASREQKANYGYTF.

The rearrangement uses TRBV5-6 and TRBJ2-5; TRBD2 might be the D (6 bases). CDR1 is SGHDT, CDR2 YYEEEE, per germline. The CDR3 has 14 residues. Trimming took 4 bases from V and 5 from J, leaving 15 bases between them. The CDR3 loop reads CASSGEREWETQYF. The CDR3 DNA follows: TGTGCCAGCAGCGGTGAACGGGAGTGGGAGACCCAGTACTTC. The entire variable domain, with the rest obtained from reference TRBV5-6 and TRBJ2-5, is as follows: DAGVTQSPTHLIKTRGQQVTLRCSPKSGHDTVSWYQQALGQGPQFIFQYYEEEERQRGNFPDRFSGHQFPNYSSELNVNALLLGDSALYLCASSGEREWETQYFGPGTRLLVL.

This clone was counted many times. This chain joins TRBV11-2 and TRBJ2-7; possible D gene TRBD2, 7 bases. V lost 0 bases, J lost 2 bases, and 14 bases lay in between. The CDR3 is 16 residues long. Germline V gene lookup returns CDR1 SGHAT and CDR2 FQNNGV. The CDR3 sequence is CASSLEYDGGPYEQYF. The DNA of the CDR3 is TGTGCCAGCAGCTTAGAATACGACGGGGGGCCCTACGAGCAGTACTTC.

The chain uses TRBV5-1 and TRBJ2-3; a weak D match, TRBD2 (5 bases). V gave up 0 bases and J gave up 0 bases, with 8 bases separating them. CDR1 SGHRS and CDR2 YFSETQ come from the germline V gene. This CDR3 contains 15 residues. CDR3 in amino acids: CASSLGRLSTDTQYF. Written as DNA, the CDR3 is TGCGCCAGCAGCTTGGGGAGGCTCAGCACAGATACGCAGTATTTT.

This clone appeared a few times. The chain has TRBV6-4 and TRBJ1-5; D not certain. CDR1 MRHNA and CDR2 SNTAGT come from the germline V gene. CDR3 length: 13 amino acids. V lost 5 bases and J lost 0, with 5 bases in between. The CDR3: CASSRDSNQPQHF. CDR3 DNA: TGTGCCAGCAGTCGTGATAGCAATCAGCCCCAGCATTTT.

The chain couples TRBV5-1 to TRBJ2-1; D not certain. Germline loops: CDR1 SGHRS, CDR2 YFSETQ. CDR3 length equals 11 residues. V lost 4 bases and J 9 bases, leaving 8 bases between the germline ends. The CDR3 protein is CASSKEFEQFF. CDR3 nucleotide sequence: TGCGCCAGCAGCAAGGAGTTTGAGCAGTTCTTC.

This clone showed up just a few times. The chain combines TRBV28 with TRBJ1-4; D unresolved. The CDR3 is 19 residues long. The germline CDR1 and CDR2 sequences are MDHEN and SYDVKM. V lost 3 bases to trimming and J lost 0 bases, with 20 bases between them. Here the CDR3 reads CASSFRLVTASATNEKLFF. The CDR3 DNA sequence: TGTGCCAGCAGTTTTAGGCTGGTAACAGCCTCCGCAACTAATGAAAAACTGTTTTTT.

This rearrangement joins TRBV5-4 to TRBJ2-5; 9 nucleotides match TRBD2. The V segment lost 3 bases and the J segment 4 bases; nucleotides outside the gene matches: 1. This CDR3 region has 13 residues. CDR1 SGHNT and CDR2 YYREEE come from the germline V gene (reference sequence). The CDR3 nucleotides read TGTGCCAGCAGCTCAGCGGGAGGAGAGACCCAGTACTTC. Amino acid sequence: CASSSAGGETQYF.

This chain links TRBV28 with TRBJ2-3, with 11 bases lining up with TRBD2. The CDR3 consists of 14 residues. Germline values: CDR1 MDHEN, CDR2 SYDVKM. Trimming took 6 bases from V and 5 from J; bases not matched to a gene: 4. As DNA, the CDR3 is TGTGCCAGCAGCCCGACTAGCGGGGTAGATACGCAGTATTTT. Protein product: CASSPTSGVDTQYF.

By share, this clone ranks as medium-sized. V and J are TRBV15 and TRBJ2-6, with TRBD2 identical over 7 bases. The CDR3 contains 16 residues. The junction had 3 bases not matched to a gene; V was cut back by 0 bases and J by 4 bases. CDR1 and CDR2 from the germline V gene are LNHNV and YYDKDF (reference sequence). This CDR3 reads CATSRDQAGGANVLTF. In DNA, the CDR3 is TGTGCCACCAGCAGAGATCAAGCGGGAGGGGCCAACGTCCTGACTTTC.

The rearrangement links TRBV14 to TRBJ2-3, with TRBD2 matching over 9 bases. Germline loops: CDR1 SGHDN, CDR2 FVKESK. V shed 4 bases and J 4 bases; nucleotides not matched to a gene: 3. This CDR3 comprises 14 residues. This chain's CDR3 is CASSPRGGPDTQYF. The DNA of the CDR3 is TGTGCCAGCAGCCCGCGGGGGGGGCCAGATACGCAGTATTTT.

This chain links TRBV14 with TRBJ2-5, with no clear D. Trimming stripped 0 bases from V and 5 bases from J, with 16 bases between. Germline V lookup: CDR1 SGHDN, CDR2 FVKESK. The CDR3 has 16 residues. The CDR3 DNA sequence: TGTGCCAGCAGCCAAGATCACCCTTTAGTGACGGAGACCCAGTACTTC. Its translation: CASSQDHPLVTETQYF.

V and J are TRBV28 and TRBJ2-5; D is undetermined. This CDR3 is built from 12 residues. The V end was cut by 5 bases, the J end by 5 bases, with 9 bases between. Per the germline V gene, CDR1 is MDHEN and CDR2 is SYDVKM. The CDR3 sequence: CASSPGAETQYF. The DNA of the CDR3 is TGTGCCAGCAGTCCCGGCGCGGAGACCCAGTACTTC.

This clone was observed many times. J is TRBJ2-7 and V is TRBV5-4, with 10 bases identical to TRBD1. Germline values: CDR1 SGHNT, CDR2 YYREEE (reference sequence). The V and J ends lost 9 bases and 4 bases, in that order; junction bases with no gene match: 13. The CDR3 contains 15 residues. CDR3 nucleotide sequence: TGTGCCACTTCAAACCCCGGGACAGGGGATTACGAGCAGTACTTC. Residues: CATSNPGTGDYEQYF.

The rearrangement links TRBV5-8 to TRBJ1-5; D not certain. Deletions cut 4 bases from V and 4 bases from J, with 12 bases between. This CDR3 spans 14 amino acids. In germline, CDR1 is SGHTS, CDR2 YDEGEE. CDR3 in DNA: TGTGCCAGCAGCCTTTCCGACGGGAATCAGCCCCAGCATTTT. Translation: CASSLSDGNQPQHF.

The J gene is TRBJ2-2, the V gene TRBV5-4, with D perhaps assigned TRBD1 or TRBD2 (5 bases each). The germline V and J ends were trimmed by 7 bases and 1 base, with 14 bases remaining between them. This CDR3 spans 15 amino acids. Per the germline V gene, CDR1 is SGHNT and CDR2 is YYREEE (reference sequence). CDR3 in amino acids: CASHLTGGNTGELFF. The CDR3 coding sequence is TGTGCCAGCCACCTTACTGGGGGGAACACCGGGGAGCTGTTTTTT.

J is TRBJ2-2 and V is TRBV12-5; D gene unclear. The V end lost 6 bases, the J end lost 0 bases, and 5 bases lay between the germline ends. Germline values: CDR1 LGHNT, CDR2 FRNRAP. The CDR3 loop spans 13 amino acids. The CDR3 nucleotides are TGTGCTAGTGGCGGCACGAACACCGGGGAGCTGTTTTTT. Protein: CASGGTNTGELFF.

The chain employs TRBV7-9 and TRBJ1-4; D not resolved. From germline, CDR1 is SEHNR and CDR2 FQNEAQ (reference sequence). This CDR3 is 13 amino acids long. V was trimmed by 7 bases and J by 6 bases, leaving 12 bases between them. CDR3 amino acids: CASTLSLHEKLFF. The CDR3, as DNA: TGTGCCAGCACGCTCAGTCTCCATGAAAAACTGTTTTTT.